The TCR beta chain under discussion was sequenced for a study of monozygotic twins with inflammatory bowel disease (dated by TCRdb to between 2018 and 2021). General notes on the study: A total of around 30 monozygotic twin pairs were included in the full study, comprising nine German pairs (four IBD-concordant, five IBD-discordant) and 19 IBD-discordant Danish pairs. The search for disease-associated traits relied mainly on comparing IBD patients with their genetically identical healthy co-twins within discordant pairs. Each individual had, on average, about 151 000 unique TCRalpha sequences and 181 000 unique TCRbeta sequences available for analysis.

A note on this clonotype: The antigen it recognizes is unknown.

A roughly 2.7 ml peripheral blood sample was drawn into PAXgene tubes per donor and stored at -80°C. Without any T cell sorting, total RNA was extracted from whole blood using the PAXgene blood miRNA kit on an automated QIAcube. Deep TCRalpha and TCRbeta repertoire profiling with unique molecular barcoding was performed on peripheral blood of monozygotic twin pairs concordant or discordant for inflammatory bowel disease. For every twin pair, smoking habits were documented, and each individual was categorised as a current, former or never smoker. Libraries were prepared through 5' RACE. The input for every TCR library was approximately 3,500 ng of total RNA. For each sample, cDNA synthesis was carried out in eight separate reactions using SMARTScribe reverse transcriptase. During cDNA synthesis, unique molecular identifiers containing a 6-nucleotide sample barcode were introduced by template switching. Two nested PCRs of roughly 16 and 10 cycles amplified the TCRalpha and TCRbeta cDNA, and bead purification followed each PCR. Before amplification, the cDNA was both treated with uracil DNA-glycosylase and purified with the QIAquick PCR purification kit. The second PCR added Illumina TruSeq-compatible adapters along with sample-specific barcodes. TapeStation and Qubit were used to check library quality and concentration, and 5 ng of each library was pooled. Pooled libraries were sequenced on an Illumina HiSeq2500 single-index Rapid Run with 2 x 100 bp reads and custom sequencing primers. From the authors' description of their analysis: MiGEC version 1.2.6 was used for UMI-based consensus assembly to correct PCR and sequencing errors. MiXCR version 2.1.1 was used to carry out V(D)J alignment, clonotype assembly and CDR3 extraction. Gene usage, clonotype sharing and MAIT/NKT TCR abundance were normalised by analysing the top 1000, 10 000 and 20 000 clonotypes per sample. After downsampling to 27 000 UMIs, diversity was calculated as the inverse Simpson index using the vegan R package. Statistical testing used paired Mann-Whitney U tests on the discordant twin pairs and applied Benjamini-Hochberg correction for multiple testing. TCRdb reprocessed the public reads and reports one entry per CDR3 protein sequence, without DNA. These V and J calls originate from TCRdb's pipeline instead of the authors' own analysis. The sample table holds around 140,000 distinct CDR3 sequences. Jointly, the top ten make up about 2.6% of the sample.

Findings and caveats that apply to the study as a whole: The analysis was unable to tell apart different T cell subtypes. The results gave no support for a single strong signal or clonotype linked to IBD. IBD patients had lower TCRbeta repertoire diversity, measured by the inverse Simpson index, than their healthy co-twins. Compared with healthy twins, IBD patients had fewer clonotypes in common with other individuals, a difference most pronounced in patients showing signs of disease activity. Repertoire similarity did not differ between concordant and discordant twins, possibly due to limited statistical power. Differing immunosuppressive treatments among patients may have added background noise and inter-individual variability to the repertoires.

Via the germline V gene (reference sequence), CDR1 is LNHNV and CDR2 YYDKDF. Including the terminal cysteine and phenylalanine, the CDR3 comprises 14 residues. The DNA sequence is not available. Sequencing was carried out using blood. The TCR sequence derives from a human donor with ulcerative colitis or Crohn's disease, or a healthy co-twin of an affected twin (not recorded which). Recombination connected TRBV15 to TRBJ2-7; TCRdb reports TRBD1, a call that lacks DNA to check it against. The encoded CDR3 is CATSNRGSDYEQYF.